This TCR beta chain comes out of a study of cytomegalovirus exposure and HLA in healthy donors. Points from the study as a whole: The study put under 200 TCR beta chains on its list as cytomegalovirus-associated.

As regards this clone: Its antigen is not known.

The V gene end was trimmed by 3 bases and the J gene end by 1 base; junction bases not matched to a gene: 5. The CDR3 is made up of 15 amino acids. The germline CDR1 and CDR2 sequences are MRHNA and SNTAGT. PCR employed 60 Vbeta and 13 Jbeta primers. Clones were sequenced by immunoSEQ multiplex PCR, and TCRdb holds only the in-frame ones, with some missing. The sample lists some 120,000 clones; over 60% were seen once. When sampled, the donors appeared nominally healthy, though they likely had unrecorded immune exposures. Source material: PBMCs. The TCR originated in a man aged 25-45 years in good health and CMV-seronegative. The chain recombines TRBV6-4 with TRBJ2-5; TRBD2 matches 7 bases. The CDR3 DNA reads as TGTGCCAGCAGTGAGAGAGCGGGGACCCAAGAGACCCAGTACTTC. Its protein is CASSERAGTQETQYF.